The 13 T cell receptor beta chains reported below all come from one sample, sequenced in a study of blood T cell repertoires in COVID-19. Only in-frame clones appear in the TCRdb table, and some are missing; sequencing was by immunoSEQ multiplex PCR. The sample shows about 150,000 clones, around 87% of them seen only once. The sequencing sample was made of peripheral blood. These receptors all stem from a woman aged 55-70 years with active or convalescent COVID-19.

This chain links TRBV5-1 with TRBJ2-2; 13 nucleotides line up with TRBD2. This CDR3 is built from 16 residues. The V gene end was trimmed by 7 bases and the J gene end by 8 bases; junction bases not matched to a gene: 11. Germline CDR1 SGHRS, CDR2 YFSETQ. This CDR3 is CASRLRTSGGIGELFF. In DNA, the CDR3 is TGCGCCAGCCGGCTTCGGACTAGCGGGGGTATTGGGGAGCTGTTTTTT.

The chain combines TRBV15 with TRBJ1-1, with D hard to call. V lost 1 base to trimming and J lost 5 bases, with 17 bases between them. Germline loops: CDR1 LNHNV, CDR2 YYDKDF (reference sequence). This CDR3 has 16 residues. This CDR3 reads CATSRGLEGSSTEAFF. CDR3 DNA: TGTGCCACCAGCAGAGGATTAGAGGGAAGTTCTACTGAAGCTTTCTTT.

This sequence joins TRBV21-1 and TRBJ2-7; the listed D gene, TRBD1, was not tested against the DNA. TRBV21-1 represents a pseudogene. The CDR3 spans 15 residues. The CDR3 sequence is CASSDRRTPPYEQYF. DNA of the CDR3: TGTGCCAGCTCTGACAGACGTACCCCCCCCTACGAGCAGTACTTC.

This chain connects TRBV9 to TRBJ2-1; 7 bases line up with TRBD2. This CDR3 comprises 15 residues. Germline V gene sequence: CDR1 SGDLS, CDR2 YYNGEE. V lost 4 bases and J lost 4; bases outside the gene matches: 8. The CDR3 DNA follows: TGTGCCAGCAGCCCTTCGGGGGGACCTTACAATGAGCAGTTCTTC. Its translation: CASSPSGGPYNEQFF.

The table lists this clone with a count of one. The gene calls are TRBV6-5 and TRBJ1-2, with TRBD1 matching over 7 bases. The CDR3 covers 13 residues. After removal of 6 bases from V and 6 bases from J, the junction contained 7 bases not matched to a gene. The V gene's germline CDR1 is MNHEY and CDR2 SVGAGI. In nucleotides, the CDR3 is TGTGCCAGCAGAGACAGGGAAACGAATGGCTACACCTTC. Protein sequence: CASRDRETNGYTF.

V and J are TRBV5-4 and TRBJ1-6; 9 nucleotides agree with TRBD1. This CDR3 has 14 amino acids. CDR1 is SGHNT and CDR2 is YYREEE in the germline V gene (reference sequence). After removal of 4 bases from V and 7 bases from J, the junction contained 3 bases not matched to a gene. CDR3 loop: CASSQDRGNSPLHF. CDR3 sequence (DNA): TGTGCCAGCAGCCAGGACAGGGGAAATTCACCCCTCCACTTT. The full variable domain, with the rest looked up from reference TRBV5-4 and TRBJ1-6, is ETGVTQSPTHLIKTRGQQVTLRCSSQSGHNTVSWYQQALGQGPQFIFQYYREEENGRGNFPPRFSGLQFPNYSSELNVNALELDDSALYLCASSQDRGNSPLHFGNGTRLTVT.

The rearrangement uses TRBV7-2 and TRBJ2-7; TRBD1 is a possible D gene (6 bases). CDR1 and CDR2 (germline): SGHTA, FQGNSA. V was clipped by 5 bases and J by 4 bases, with 12 bases between them. The CDR3 runs 13 residues. The CDR3 sequence is CASSGRRGYEQYF. The DNA of the CDR3 is TGTGCCAGCAGCGGACGCAGGGGATACGAGCAGTACTTC.

The chain couples TRBV10-3 to TRBJ2-6; weak D call: TRBD1 (6 bases). The V end lost 4 bases, the J end lost 0 bases, and 16 bases lay between the germline ends. The CDR3 loop spans 18 amino acids. Germline CDR1 reads ENHRY; CDR2 reads SYGVKD. The CDR3: CAISALDSQNSGANVLTF. CDR3 DNA sequence: TGTGCCATCAGTGCCCTGGACAGCCAAAACTCTGGGGCCAACGTCCTGACTTTC.

The rearrangement links TRBV13 to TRBJ1-2, with 7 bases fitting TRBD1. The CDR3 is 18 residues long. Unmatched junction bases numbered 17, after V lost 6 bases and J lost 1 base. From germline, CDR1 is PRHDT and CDR2 FYEKMQ (reference sequence). CDR3 DNA: TGTGCCAGCAGATCCCGCCGGGGTTCGGGACAGATTAACTATGGCTACACCTTC. It is translated as CASRSRRGSGQINYGYTF.

This sequence joins TRBV7-2 and TRBJ1-5, with a possible D match to TRBD1 (6 bases). Trimming stripped 5 bases from V and 4 bases from J, with 15 bases between. Germline assignment: CDR1 SGHTA and CDR2 FQGNSA. The CDR3 is made up of 15 amino acids. The CDR3 DNA reads TGTGCCAGCAGCCCTGAGGGGGAAACAAATCAGCCCCAGCATTTT. Translated: CASSPEGETNQPQHF.

The J gene is TRBJ2-1, the V gene TRBV13, with D tentatively TRBD2 (5 bases). The CDR3 is 17 amino acids. Trimming took 1 base from V and 7 from J, leaving 20 bases between them. The germline V gene has CDR1 PRHDT and CDR2 FYEKMQ (reference sequence). CDR3 region: CASSLALQREFGNEQFF. The DNA of the CDR3 is TGTGCCAGCAGCTTAGCCCTCCAGAGGGAGTTTGGGAATGAGCAGTTCTTC.

The V call is TRBV6-5, the J call TRBJ2-1; D gene uncertain. CDR1 is MNHEY, CDR2 SVGAGI, per germline. Trimming removed 6 bases from V and 0 bases from J, with 12 bases in between. CDR3 length: 15 amino acids. CDR3 DNA: TGTGCCAGCAGACGGGTTCAAAGCTCCTACAATGAGCAGTTCTTC. It is translated as CASRRVQSSYNEQFF.

This clone was recorded a few times. The chain links TRBV16 to TRBJ1-2; no firm D call. The V end was cut by 2 bases, the J end by 6 bases, with 4 bases between. CDR1 is KGHSY, CDR2 FQNENV, per germline. The CDR3 totals 11 residues. For the CDR3, the DNA is TGTGCCAGCAGCCAAAGAGATGGCTACACCTTC. Translated, it gives CASSQRDGYTF.